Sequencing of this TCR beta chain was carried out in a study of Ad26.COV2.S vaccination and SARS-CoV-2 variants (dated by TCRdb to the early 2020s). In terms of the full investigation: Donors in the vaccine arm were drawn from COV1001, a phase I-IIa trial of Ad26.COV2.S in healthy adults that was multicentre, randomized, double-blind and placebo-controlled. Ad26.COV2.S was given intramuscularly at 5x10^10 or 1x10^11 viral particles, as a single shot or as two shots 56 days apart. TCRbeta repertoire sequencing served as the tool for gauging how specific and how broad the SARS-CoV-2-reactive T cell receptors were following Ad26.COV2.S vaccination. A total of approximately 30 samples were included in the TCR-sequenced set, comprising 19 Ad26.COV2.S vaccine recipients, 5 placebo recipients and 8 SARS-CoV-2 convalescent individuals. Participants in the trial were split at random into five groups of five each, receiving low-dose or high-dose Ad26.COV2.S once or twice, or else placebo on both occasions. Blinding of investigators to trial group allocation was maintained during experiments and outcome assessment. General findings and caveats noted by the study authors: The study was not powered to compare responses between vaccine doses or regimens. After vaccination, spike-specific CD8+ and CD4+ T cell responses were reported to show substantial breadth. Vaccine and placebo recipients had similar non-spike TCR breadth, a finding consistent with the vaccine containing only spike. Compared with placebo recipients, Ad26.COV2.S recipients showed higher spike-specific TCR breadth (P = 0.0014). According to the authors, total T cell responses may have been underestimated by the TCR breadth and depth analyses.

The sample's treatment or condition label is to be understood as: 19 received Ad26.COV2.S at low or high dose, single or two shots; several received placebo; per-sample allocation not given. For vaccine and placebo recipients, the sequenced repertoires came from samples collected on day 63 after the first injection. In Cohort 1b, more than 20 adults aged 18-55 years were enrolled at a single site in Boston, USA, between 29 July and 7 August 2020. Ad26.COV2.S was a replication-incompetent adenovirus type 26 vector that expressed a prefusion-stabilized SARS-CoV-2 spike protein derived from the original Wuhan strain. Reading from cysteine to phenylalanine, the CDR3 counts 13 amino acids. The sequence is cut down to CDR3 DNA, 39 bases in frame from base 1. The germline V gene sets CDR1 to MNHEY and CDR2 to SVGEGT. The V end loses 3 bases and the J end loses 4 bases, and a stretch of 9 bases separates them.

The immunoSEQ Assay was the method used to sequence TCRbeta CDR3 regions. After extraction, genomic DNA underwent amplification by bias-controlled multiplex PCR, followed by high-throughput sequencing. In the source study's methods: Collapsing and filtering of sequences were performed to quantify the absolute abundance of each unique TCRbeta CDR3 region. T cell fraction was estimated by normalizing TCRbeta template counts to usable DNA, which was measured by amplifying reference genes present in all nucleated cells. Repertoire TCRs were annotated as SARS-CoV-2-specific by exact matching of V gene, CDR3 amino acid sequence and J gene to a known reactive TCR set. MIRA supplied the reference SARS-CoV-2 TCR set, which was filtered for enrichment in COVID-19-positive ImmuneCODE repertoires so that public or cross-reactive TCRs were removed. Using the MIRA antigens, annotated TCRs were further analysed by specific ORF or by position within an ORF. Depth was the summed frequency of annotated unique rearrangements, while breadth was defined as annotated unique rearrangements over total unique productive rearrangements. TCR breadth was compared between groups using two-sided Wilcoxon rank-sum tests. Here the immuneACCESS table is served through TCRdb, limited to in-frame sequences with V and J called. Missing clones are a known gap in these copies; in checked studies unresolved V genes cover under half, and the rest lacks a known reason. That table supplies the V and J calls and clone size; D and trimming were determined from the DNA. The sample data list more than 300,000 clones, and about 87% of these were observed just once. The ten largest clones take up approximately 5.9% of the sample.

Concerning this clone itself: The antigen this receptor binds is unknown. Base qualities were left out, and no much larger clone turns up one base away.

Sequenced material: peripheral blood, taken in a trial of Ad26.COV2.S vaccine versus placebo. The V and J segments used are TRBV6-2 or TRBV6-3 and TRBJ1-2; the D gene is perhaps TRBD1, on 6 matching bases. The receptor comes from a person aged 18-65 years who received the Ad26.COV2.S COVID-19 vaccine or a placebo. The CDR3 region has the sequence CASSYIRGYGYTF. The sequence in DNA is TGTGCCAGCAGTTATATCAGGGGCTATGGCTACACCTTC.